The 12 T cell receptor beta chains below all came from one sample that was sequenced in a study of T cell responses to AZD1222 COVID-19 vaccine. This table comes from immunoSEQ multiplex PCR, and its TCRdb copy is limited to in-frame clones, with some not included. This sample has some 120,000 clones, with around 89% found just once. The sample in question was peripheral blood, obtained on day 0 of MenACWY control vaccination. The receptor source for this set is an adult in good health.

J is TRBJ2-3 and V is TRBV7-2; 8 nucleotides align to TRBD2. Per the germline V gene, CDR1 is SGHTA and CDR2 is FQGNSA. The V gene end was trimmed by 2 bases and the J gene end by 2 bases; junction bases not matched to a gene: 3. CDR3 length: 15 residues. CDR3 in DNA: TGTGCCAGCAGCTTACGCGGGAGGACCACAGATACGCAGTATTTT. It translates to CASSLRGRTTDTQYF.

The chain couples TRBV6-1 to TRBJ1-5; D gene ambiguous. The CDR3 extends over 13 amino acids. V was trimmed by 0 bases and J by 6 bases, leaving 6 bases between them. Germline CDR1 MNHNS, CDR2 SASEGT. In DNA form, the CDR3 reads TGTGCCAGCAGTGAAGCGATCCGTCAGCCCCAGCATTTT. The encoded protein is CASSEAIRQPQHF.

In this sample, this clone turned up a few times. The CDR3 nucleotides are TGTGCCAGCAGCCGCGGTTACAGGGGAGGTCAGCCCCAGCATTTT. Its protein is CASSRGYRGGQPQHF. The chain is built from TRBV13 and TRBJ1-5, with 7 bases identical to TRBD1. The CDR3 runs 15 residues. The germline gives CDR1 PRHDT, CDR2 FYEKMQ (reference sequence). J was trimmed by 6 bases and V by 5 bases; bases with no gene match: 10. The full variable domain, in which reference TRBV13 and TRBJ1-5 provide the parts outside the CDR3, is AAGVIQSPRHLIKEKRETATLKCYPIPRHDTVYWYQQGPGQDPQFLISFYEKMQSDKGSIPDRFSAQQFSDYHSELNMSSLELGDSALYFCASSRGYRGGQPQHFGDGTRLSIL.

This chain uses TRBV7-9 with TRBJ2-7, with 13 bases lining up with TRBD2. V trimming: 5 bases; J trimming: 5 bases; junction bases outside the gene matches: 15. Germline V lookup: CDR1 SEHNR, CDR2 FQNEAQ (reference sequence). The CDR3 sequence is 18 residues long. The CDR3 here is CASSTGLAGARGVHEQYF. In nucleotides, the CDR3 is TGTGCCAGCAGCACCGGACTAGCGGGAGCTCGAGGGGTCCACGAGCAGTACTTC.

This clone showed up just a few times. The rearrangement uses TRBV5-1 and TRBJ2-2; 8 bases line up with TRBD2. Germline V gene sequence: CDR1 SGHRS, CDR2 YFSETQ. The length of the CDR3 is 16 residues. The junction had 6 bases not matched to a gene; V was cut back by 4 bases and J by 1 base. This CDR3 is CASSPRAGVNTGELFF. As DNA, the CDR3 is TGCGCCAGCAGCCCGAGAGCGGGGGTGAACACCGGGGAGCTGTTTTTT.

The chain is built from TRBV5-4 and TRBJ2-7; 12 nucleotides agree with TRBD2. Germline lookup yields CDR1 SGHNT and CDR2 YYREEE (reference sequence). The CDR3 loop spans 15 amino acids. Trimming removed 3 bases from V and 2 bases from J; junction bases left unmatched: 3. The CDR3 region has the DNA TGTGCCAGCAGCTCGCTAGCGGGAGGGCCCTACGAGCAGTACTTC. As protein: CASSSLAGGPYEQYF.

The rearrangement links TRBV15 to TRBJ1-1, with D tentatively TRBD1 (6 bases). Germline V gene sequence: CDR1 LNHNV, CDR2 YYDKDF (reference sequence). V was clipped by 5 bases and J by 2 bases, with 15 bases between them. CDR3 length: 15 amino acids. CDR3 bases: TGTGCCACCAGCTGGGGGGACAACACAAACACTGAAGCTTTCTTT. It specifies CATSWGDNTNTEAFF.

The chain has TRBV11-3 and TRBJ2-5; no definite D call. Trimming cost V 11 bases and J 1 base, with 2 bases left between them. Germline V gene lookup returns CDR1 SGHNT and CDR2 YENEEA. This CDR3 has 9 residues. CDR3 sequence: CASQETQYF. The CDR3 region has the DNA TGTGCCTCCCAAGAGACCCAGTACTTC.

The chain has TRBV6-2 or TRBV6-3 and TRBJ2-1, with 8 bases aligning to TRBD1. Trimming cost V 5 bases and J 6 bases; bases outside gene matches: 12. Looked up from germline, CDR1 is MNHEY and CDR2 is SVGEGT. The CDR3 has 16 amino acids. CDR3 nucleotides: TGTGCCAGCAGTACCCCGGGGACAGGATCATCCAATGAGCAGTTCTTC. Encoded protein: CASSTPGTGSSNEQFF.

The V and J genes are TRBV6-1 and TRBJ2-1, with 8 nucleotides matching TRBD1. V dropped 3 bases and J dropped 2; count of bases not matched to a gene: 3. The CDR3 extends over 15 amino acids. Per the germline V gene, CDR1 is MNHNS and CDR2 is SASEGT. This CDR3 is CASSEQGATYNEQFF. The CDR3 DNA reads as TGTGCCAGCAGTGAGCAGGGGGCCACCTACAATGAGCAGTTCTTC.

The chain employs TRBV9 and TRBJ1-2; D may be TRBD1 (5 bases). Germline loops: CDR1 SGDLS, CDR2 YYNGEE. V shed 0 bases and J shed 3 bases, with 9 bases lying between them. The CDR3 totals 14 residues. The CDR3 DNA reads as TGTGCCAGCAGCGTAGGGGACGGAGACTATGGCTACACCTTC. It encodes CASSVGDGDYGYTF.

This sequence joins TRBV7-9 and TRBJ2-5, with TRBD2 as a possible D gene (5 bases). The CDR3 spans 14 residues. V was clipped by 4 bases and J by 4 bases, with 13 bases between them. The germline gives CDR1 SEHNR, CDR2 FQNEAQ (reference sequence). The DNA for the CDR3 is TGTGCCAGCAGCTCCCGGGGTTACCGAGAGACCCAGTACTTC. It yields the protein CASSSRGYRETQYF.